The 25 T cell receptor beta chains listed next were all sequenced from one sample in a study of T cells after yellow fever vaccination. TCRdb independently ran MiXCR on the 5' RACE reads; one entry per CDR3 protein. The profile shows around 340,000 distinct CDR3 sequences, approximately 12% of them singletons. The sequencing used CD4+ T cells sorted from PBMCs, collected 15 days after the yellow fever booster vaccination. These receptors all come from a man aged 18 to 29 who received the YFV17D yellow fever vaccine.

The chain employs TRBV5-1 and TRBJ2-1; maybe TRBD2 (5 bases). Trimming took 1 base from V and 3 from J, leaving 11 bases between them. This CDR3 is built from 15 residues. CDR1 is SGHRS and CDR2 is YFSETQ in the germline V gene. CDR3 residues: CASSLSRGFYNEQFF. For the CDR3, the DNA is TGCGCCAGCAGCTTGTCCCGGGGATTCTACAATGAGCAGTTCTTC.

This clonotype came up a few times. The chain combines TRBV11-1 with TRBJ2-5, with 9 bases lining up with TRBD2. V was pared by 8 bases and J by 4 bases, with 5 bases of the junction left unmatched. This CDR3 has 13 residues. Germline CDR1 and CDR2: SGHAT and FQDESV (reference sequence). The CDR3 sequence is CASGLAGRETQYF. CDR3 DNA: TGTGCCAGCGGGCTAGCGGGGAGAGAGACCCAGTACTTC.

There are a few counts of this clonotype. A junction boundary mismatches the germline segment, possibly from a read error. The chain couples TRBV7-9 to TRBJ2-3; the D is unclear. Germline V gene data show CDR1 as SEHNR and CDR2 as FQNEAQ (reference sequence). This CDR3 region has 11 residues. CDR3 sequence (DNA): TGCGCCACGAGGAGCACAGATACGCAGTATTTT. This codes for CATRSTDTQYF.

The sample holds a few counts of this clonotype. The rearrangement joins TRBV5-1 to TRBJ2-1; D gene ambiguous. CDR3 length equals 15 residues. V was pared by 0 bases and J by 1 base, with 8 bases between. Germline CDR1 is SGHRS and CDR2 is YFSETQ. The CDR3 nucleotides read TGCGCCAGCAGCTTGGACCCGGATTCCTACAATGAGCAGTTCTTC. Its protein product is CASSLDPDSYNEQFF.

The chain joins TRBV7-9 to TRBJ2-5; TRBD1 agrees at 9 bases. The germline V gene has CDR1 SEHNR and CDR2 FQNEAQ (reference sequence). The V gene end was trimmed by 4 bases and the J gene end by 4 bases; junction bases not matched to a gene: 1. CDR3 length equals 13 residues. This chain's CDR3 is CASSWTGVETQYF. The CDR3 nucleotides read TGTGCCAGCAGCTGGACAGGGGTAGAGACCCAGTACTTC.

This clonotype turned up a few times. The chain uses TRBV7-2 and TRBJ2-7, with D tentatively TRBD1 (6 bases). This CDR3 comprises 14 residues. Trimming pared 1 base from V and 4 bases from J, leaving 11 bases between. Per the germline V gene, CDR1 is SGHTA and CDR2 is FQGNSA. Here the CDR3 reads CASSLDWGRYEQYF. In nucleotides, the CDR3 is TGTGCCAGCAGCTTAGACTGGGGGCGGTACGAGCAGTACTTC.

This clonotype has just a few counts. The J gene is TRBJ2-3, the V gene TRBV11-2; 10 bases align to TRBD2. This CDR3 is built from 16 residues. From germline, CDR1 is SGHAT and CDR2 FQNNGV. Trimming took 4 bases from V and 6 from J; bases not matched to a gene: 10. The CDR3 is CASSYPSGGAVDTQYF. Written as DNA, the CDR3 is TGTGCCAGCAGCTACCCGAGCGGGGGGGCCGTTGATACGCAGTATTTT.

This clonotype showed up just a few times. This chain connects TRBV6-2 or TRBV6-3 to TRBJ2-7, with 7 bases matching TRBD1. The V and J ends lost 4 bases and 3 bases, in that order; junction bases with no gene match: 18. Per germline, CDR1 MNHEY and CDR2 SVGEGT. This CDR3 has 18 residues. In nucleotides, the CDR3 is TGTGCCAGCAGTTTCATACCTCAACCCGACAGGGTAGTCTACGAGCAGTACGTC. Translated, it gives CASSFIPQPDRVVYEQYV.

This clonotype appeared once. This chain joins TRBV7-3 and TRBJ2-3; tentatively, D is TRBD1 (5 bases). Germline values: CDR1 SGHTA, CDR2 FQGTGA. The CDR3 length is 14 residues. With 3 bases removed from V and 2 bases from J, the gap between germline ends came to 9 bases. Here the CDR3 reads CASSFDRFTDTQYF. The CDR3 coding sequence is TGTGCCAGCAGCTTTGACAGATTCACAGATACGCAGTATTTT.

This rearrangement joins TRBV7-2 to TRBJ1-5; possibly TRBD1 for D (5 bases). From germline, CDR1 is SGHTA and CDR2 FQGNSA. This CDR3 has 16 residues. V was cut by 5 bases and J by 6 bases, with 20 bases left in between. The CDR3 nucleotides read TGTGCCAGCAGCGCCCGGGGGATGTTGGGCTCTCAGCCCCAGCATTTT. Protein sequence: CASSARGMLGSQPQHF.

This clonotype was seen ten or more times. The chain carries TRBV4-3 and TRBJ2-3; the D gene is possibly TRBD1 (5 bases). This CDR3 is built from 14 residues. The V end lost 1 base, the J end lost 2 bases, and 7 bases lay between the germline ends. Germline lookup yields CDR1 LGHNA and CDR2 YSLEER. CDR3 loop: CASSQGTHTDTQYF. DNA of the CDR3: TGCGCCAGCAGCCAAGGGACACACACAGATACGCAGTATTTT.

This clonotype was observed a handful of times. V and J are TRBV3-1 and TRBJ2-6; no clear D. Trimming shortened V by 0 bases and J by 8 bases, and 5 bases separated the two germline ends. This CDR3 contains 13 residues. CDR1 LGHDT and CDR2 YNNKEL come from the germline V gene (reference sequence). The CDR3 nucleotides are TGTGCCAGCAGCCAAGAACGTACCAACGTCCTGACTTTC. Protein: CASSQERTNVLTF.

This clonotype has just a few counts. The chain uses TRBV7-2 and TRBJ2-1, with TRBD2 identical over 9 bases. Losses at the gene ends were 6 bases for V and 8 bases for J; bases not matched to a gene: 8. The CDR3 has 14 amino acids. The germline V gene encodes CDR1 SGHTA and CDR2 FQGNSA. CDR3 DNA sequence: TGTGCCAGCAGGGCGGGACTAGCTGGCGATGAGCAGTTCTTC. Translation gives CASRAGLAGDEQFF.

The rearrangement uses TRBV14 and TRBJ2-7, with 14 bases matching TRBD2. Germline values: CDR1 SGHDN, CDR2 FVKESK. CDR3 length: 14 amino acids. The CDR3 DNA reads TGTGCCAGCAGCCTATATAGACTAGCGGGGGGGCGAACCGTC. Translation gives CASSLYRLAGGRTV.

The chain couples TRBV6-2 or TRBV6-3 to TRBJ2-5, with a tentative D call TRBD2 (5 bases). CDR1 and CDR2 (germline): MNHEY, SVGEGT. V lost 7 bases to trimming and J lost 4 bases, with 19 bases between them. CDR3 length: 15 residues. The CDR3 loop is CASIRDGNGRETQYF. The DNA for the CDR3 is TGTGCCAGCATACGGGATGGTAATGGGAGAGAGACCCAGTACTTC.

The chain uses TRBV5-6 and TRBJ1-5; D not certain. The CDR3 is 14 residues long. Germline CDR1 SGHDT, CDR2 YYEEEE. V was trimmed by 4 bases and J by 0 bases, leaving 8 bases between them. In DNA, the CDR3 is TGTGCCAGCAGCAAGAAAAATAGCAATCAGCCCCAGCATTTT. It specifies CASSKKNSNQPQHF.

In this sample, this clonotype turned up a few times. The rearrangement links TRBV6-6 to TRBJ2-1; 9 bases are shared with TRBD2. The CDR3 is 15 residues long. Unmatched junction bases numbered 8, after V lost 8 bases and J lost 3 bases. Germline V lookup: CDR1 MNHNY, CDR2 SVGAGI (reference sequence). CDR3 sequence (DNA): TGTGCCAGCGGCGGGGCGGGGGGGCTCTACAATGAGCAGTTCTTC. It codes for CASGGAGGLYNEQFF.

The V gene is TRBV27, the J gene TRBJ1-2, with 9 positions matching TRBD1. The V segment lost 4 bases and the J segment 8 bases; nucleotides outside the gene matches: 11. This CDR3 is built from 15 residues. CDR1 and CDR2 (germline): MNHEY, SMNVEV (reference sequence). CDR3 in amino acids: CASSSADRGTRGYTF. CDR3 in DNA: TGTGCCAGCAGTTCCGCGGACAGGGGTACGAGAGGCTACACCTTC.

The chain uses TRBV6-5 and TRBJ2-3; 10 bases match TRBD2. The CDR3 sequence is 14 residues long. V shed 6 bases and J 7 bases; nucleotides not matched to a gene: 7. Germline V gene data show CDR1 as MNHEY and CDR2 as SVGAGI. The DNA for the CDR3 is TGTGCCAGCAGGATTAGCGGGGGGCCTTATACGCAGTATTTT. Residues: CASRISGGPYTQYF.

CDR3 sequence reads: CSVVASGSSTDTQYF. CDR3 DNA sequence: TGCAGCGTTGTCGCTAGCGGGAGTAGCACAGATACGCAGTATTTT. J is TRBJ2-3 and V is TRBV29-1, with 10 bases lining up with TRBD2. The CDR3 loop spans 15 amino acids. Germline trimming cut 4 bases from V and 0 bases from J; bases unmatched to any gene: 4. Germline CDR1 reads SQVTM; CDR2 reads ANQGSEA.

V is TRBV6-5 and J is TRBJ2-5; D assignment may be TRBD1 or TRBD2 (6 bases each). Deletions cut 6 bases from V and 0 bases from J, with 14 bases between. The CDR3 extends over 15 amino acids. The germline V gene has CDR1 MNHEY and CDR2 SVGAGI. The DNA of the CDR3 is TGTGCCAGCAGCCCTCGGGGGCCGAACCAAGAGACCCAGTACTTC. Its protein product is CASSPRGPNQETQYF.

This clonotype was observed a few times. J is TRBJ1-2 and V is TRBV11-2; 7 bases align to TRBD1. The CDR3 runs 15 residues. Trimming took 0 bases from V and 6 from J; bases not matched to a gene: 7. Per the germline V gene, CDR1 is SGHAT and CDR2 is FQNNGV. CDR3 amino acids: CASSLEWEGANGYTF. The CDR3 nucleotides are TGTGCCAGCAGCTTAGAATGGGAGGGGGCTAATGGCTACACCTTC. Full variable domain (rest looked up from reference TRBV11-2 and TRBJ1-2): EAGVAQSPRYKIIEKRQSVAFWCNPISGHATLYWYQQILGQGPKLLIQFQNNGVVDDSQLPKDRFSAERLKGVDSTLKIQPAKLEDSAVYLCASSLEWEGANGYTFGSGTRLTVV.

At least ten counts were recorded for this clonotype. The chain uses TRBV20-1 and TRBJ1-5, with 7 positions matching TRBD1. In germline, CDR1 is DFQATT, CDR2 SNEGSKA (reference sequence). V trimming: 1 base; J trimming: 7 bases; junction bases outside the gene matches: 1. The CDR3 has 12 residues. CDR3 coding DNA: TGCAGTGCTAGAGGAGGGGGCCAGCCCCAGCATTTT. Encoded protein: CSARGGGQPQHF.

The V gene is TRBV2, the J gene TRBJ2-7; weak D call: TRBD1 (5 bases). The germline V and J ends were trimmed by 3 bases and 2 bases, with 11 bases remaining between them. This CDR3 has 14 residues. Germline assignment: CDR1 SNHLY and CDR2 FYNNEI. The CDR3 DNA sequence: TGTGCCAGCAGTGAGGGGCACACCACCTACGAGCAGTACGTC. This codes for CASSEGHTTYEQYV.

Many counts were recorded for this clonotype. The chain uses TRBV6-5 and TRBJ2-2; 9 bases are a match to TRBD1. The V and J ends lost 5 bases and 7 bases, in that order; junction bases with no gene match: 5. The CDR3 is 14 residues long. From germline, CDR1 is MNHEY and CDR2 SVGAGI. CDR3 residues: CASSRTGGGGELFF. CDR3 sequence (DNA): TGTGCCAGCAGTCGTACAGGGGGCGGCGGGGAGCTGTTTTTT.